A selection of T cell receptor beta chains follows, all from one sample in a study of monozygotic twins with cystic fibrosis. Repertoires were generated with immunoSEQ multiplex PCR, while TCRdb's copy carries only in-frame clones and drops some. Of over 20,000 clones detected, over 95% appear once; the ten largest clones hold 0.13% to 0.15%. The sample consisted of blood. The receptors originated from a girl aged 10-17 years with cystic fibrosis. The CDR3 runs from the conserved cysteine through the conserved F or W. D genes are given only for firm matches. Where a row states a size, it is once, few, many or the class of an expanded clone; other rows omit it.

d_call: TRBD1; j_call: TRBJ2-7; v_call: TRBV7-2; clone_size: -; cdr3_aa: CASSMGQGSYEQYF; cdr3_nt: TGTGCCAGCAGCATGGGACAGGGCTCCTACGAGCAGTACTTC
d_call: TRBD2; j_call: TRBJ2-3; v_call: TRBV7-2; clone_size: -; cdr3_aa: CASSFGLAGGRGDTQYF; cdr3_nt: TGTGCCAGCAGCTTTGGTCTAGCGGGAGGGCGGGGAGATACGCAGTATTTT
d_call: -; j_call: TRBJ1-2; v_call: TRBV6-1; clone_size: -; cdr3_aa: CASLLGLRDGYTF; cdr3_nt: TGTGCCAGCTTGTTAGGACTGCGGGATGGCTACACCTTC
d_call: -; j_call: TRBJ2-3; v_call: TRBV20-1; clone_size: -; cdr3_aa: CSVPQTDTQYF; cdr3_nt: TGCAGTGTCCCCCAGACAGATACGCAGTATTTT
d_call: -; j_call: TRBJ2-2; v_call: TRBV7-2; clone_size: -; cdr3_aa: CASSLVPRTGELFF; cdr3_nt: TGTGCCAGCAGCTTAGTCCCCCGCACCGGGGAGCTGTTTTTT
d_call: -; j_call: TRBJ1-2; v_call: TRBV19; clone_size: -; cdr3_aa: CASSILRGNGYTF; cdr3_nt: TGTGCCAGTAGTATACTCAGGGGTAATGGCTACACCTTC
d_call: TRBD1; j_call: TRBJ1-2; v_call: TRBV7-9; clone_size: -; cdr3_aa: CASSLEGAEGYTF; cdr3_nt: TGTGCCAGCAGCTTAGAGGGGGCGGAAGGCTACACCTTC
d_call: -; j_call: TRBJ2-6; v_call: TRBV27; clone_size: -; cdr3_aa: CASMAVSGANVLTF; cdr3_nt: TGTGCCAGCATGGCCGTAAGTGGGGCCAACGTCCTGACTTTC
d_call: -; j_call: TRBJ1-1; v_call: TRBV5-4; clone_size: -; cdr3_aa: CASSSPGVSNTEAFF; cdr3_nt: TGTGCCAGCAGCTCTCCCGGGGTATCGAACACTGAAGCTTTCTTT
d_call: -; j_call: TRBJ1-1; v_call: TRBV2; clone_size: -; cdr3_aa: CASSGRGQQIEAFF; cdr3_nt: TGTGCCAGCAGCGGAAGGGGACAACAGATCGAAGCTTTCTTT
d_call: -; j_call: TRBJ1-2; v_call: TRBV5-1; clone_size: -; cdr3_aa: CASSFGGQGLYGYTF; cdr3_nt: TGCGCCAGCAGCTTCGGGGGGCAGGGTCTCTATGGCTACACCTTC
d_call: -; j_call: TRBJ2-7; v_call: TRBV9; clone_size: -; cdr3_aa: CASDPGTSSAPYEQYF; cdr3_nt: TGTGCCAGCGACCCCGGGACATCAAGCGCCCCCTACGAGCAGTACTTC
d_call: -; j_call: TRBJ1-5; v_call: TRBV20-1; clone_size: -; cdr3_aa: CSAGALSAQHF; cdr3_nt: TGCAGTGCTGGGGCCCTTTCGGCCCAGCATTTT
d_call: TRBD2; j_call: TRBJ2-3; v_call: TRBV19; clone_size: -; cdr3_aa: CASSISSSGRVQDTQYF; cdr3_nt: TGTGCCAGTAGTATAAGTTCTAGCGGGAGGGTTCAAGATACGCAGTATTTT
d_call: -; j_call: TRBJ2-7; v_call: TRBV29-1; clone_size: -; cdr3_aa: CSVGGRHTYEQYF; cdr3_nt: TGCAGCGTGGGGGGACGGCATACCTACGAGCAGTACTTC
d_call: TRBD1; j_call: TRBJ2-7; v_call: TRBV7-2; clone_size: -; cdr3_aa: CASSSVGTGSYEQYF; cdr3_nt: TGTGCCAGCAGCTCCGTGGGGACAGGGTCCTACGAGCAGTACTTC
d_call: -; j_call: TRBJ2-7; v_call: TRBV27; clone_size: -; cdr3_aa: CASSPGSFYEQYF; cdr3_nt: TGTGCCAGCAGTCCGGGGAGTTTCTACGAGCAGTACTTC
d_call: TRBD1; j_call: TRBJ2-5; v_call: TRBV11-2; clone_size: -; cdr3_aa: CASSLRQGAKETQYF; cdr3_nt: TGTGCCAGCAGCTTGCGACAGGGGGCAAAAGAGACCCAGTACTTC
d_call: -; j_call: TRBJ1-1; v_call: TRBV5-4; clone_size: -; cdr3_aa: CASSLNPGGTEAFF; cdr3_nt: TGTGCCAGCAGCTTGAACCCTGGTGGCACTGAAGCTTTCTTT
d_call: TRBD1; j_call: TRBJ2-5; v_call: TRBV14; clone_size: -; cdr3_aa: CASAKNRGQETQYF; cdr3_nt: TGTGCCAGTGCTAAAAACAGGGGGCAAGAGACCCAGTACTTC
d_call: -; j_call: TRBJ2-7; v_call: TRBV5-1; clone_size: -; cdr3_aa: CASSPVGAAGYEQYF; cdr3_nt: TGCGCCAGCAGCCCAGTCGGGGCCGCCGGATACGAGCAGTACTTC
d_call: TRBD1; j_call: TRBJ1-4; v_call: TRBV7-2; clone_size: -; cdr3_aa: CASRTGAWDEKLFF; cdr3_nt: TGTGCCAGCAGAACAGGGGCGTGGGATGAAAAACTGTTTTTT
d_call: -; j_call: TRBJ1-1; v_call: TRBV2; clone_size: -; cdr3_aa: CAGTSGRPLNTEAFF; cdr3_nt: TGTGCCGGAACTTCGGGCCGACCCCTGAACACTGAAGCTTTCTTT
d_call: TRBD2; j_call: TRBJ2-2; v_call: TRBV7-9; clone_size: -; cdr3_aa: CASSFLAGVRGEELFF; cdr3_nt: TGTGCCAGCAGCTTCCTAGCGGGAGTGCGTGGCGAGGAGCTGTTTTTT
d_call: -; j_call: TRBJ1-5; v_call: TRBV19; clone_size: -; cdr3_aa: CASSIGGPQHF; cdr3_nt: TGTGCCAGTAGTATAGGTGGGCCCCAGCATTTT
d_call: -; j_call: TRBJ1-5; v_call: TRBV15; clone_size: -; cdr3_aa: CATSRELAHQPQHF; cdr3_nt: TGTGCCACCAGCAGAGAACTGGCCCATCAGCCCCAGCATTTT
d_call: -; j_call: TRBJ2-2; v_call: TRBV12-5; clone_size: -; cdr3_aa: CASEGGELFF; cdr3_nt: TGTGCTAGTGAAGGCGGGGAGCTGTTTTTT
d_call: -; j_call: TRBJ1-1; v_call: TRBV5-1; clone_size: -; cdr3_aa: CASSLGRTRIATNTEAFF; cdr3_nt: TGCGCCAGCAGCTTGGGGAGAACTAGGATAGCCACGAACACTGAAGCTTTCTTT
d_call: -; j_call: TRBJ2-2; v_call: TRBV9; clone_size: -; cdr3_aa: CASSVEVRENTGELFF; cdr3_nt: TGTGCCAGCAGCGTAGAAGTCCGAGAGAACACCGGGGAGCTGTTTTTT
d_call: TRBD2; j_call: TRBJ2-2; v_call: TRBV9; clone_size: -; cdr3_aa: CASSGDLGGFRTGELFF; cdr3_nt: TGTGCCAGCAGCGGGGACCTCGGGGGGTTCCGGACCGGGGAGCTGTTTTTT
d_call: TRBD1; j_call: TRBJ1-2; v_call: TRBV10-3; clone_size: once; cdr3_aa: CAISESSGGSNGYTF; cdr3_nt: TGTGCCATCAGTGAGTCGTCAGGGGGCTCTAATGGCTACACCTTC
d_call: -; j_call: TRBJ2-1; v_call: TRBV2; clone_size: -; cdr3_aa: CASGDTQANEQFF; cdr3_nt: TGTGCCAGCGGAGATACCCAGGCTAATGAGCAGTTCTTC
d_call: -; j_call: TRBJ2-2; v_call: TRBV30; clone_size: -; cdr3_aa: CAWGPGSTLTGELFF; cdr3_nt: TGTGCCTGGGGGCCGGGATCAACCCTCACCGGGGAGCTGTTTTTT
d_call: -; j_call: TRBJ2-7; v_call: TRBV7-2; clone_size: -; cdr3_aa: CASSPNSGYYEQYF; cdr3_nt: TGTGCCAGCAGCCCTAATAGCGGATACTACGAGCAGTACTTC
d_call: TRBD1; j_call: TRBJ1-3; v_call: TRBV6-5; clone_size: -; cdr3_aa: CASSSNRGTGNTIYF; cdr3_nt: TGTGCCAGCTCCTCAAACAGGGGTACTGGAAACACCATATATTTT
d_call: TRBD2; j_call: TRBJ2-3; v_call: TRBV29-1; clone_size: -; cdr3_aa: CSVDRTSGSTDTQYF; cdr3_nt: TGCAGCGTTGATAGAACTAGCGGTAGCACAGATACGCAGTATTTT
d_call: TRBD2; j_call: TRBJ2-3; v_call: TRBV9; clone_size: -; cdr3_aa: CASSEQVGAGAADTQYF; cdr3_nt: TGTGCCAGCAGCGAACAGGTCGGAGCGGGAGCTGCAGATACGCAGTATTTT
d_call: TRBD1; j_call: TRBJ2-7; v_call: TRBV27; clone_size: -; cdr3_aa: CASSLRTGPYEQYF; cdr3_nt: TGTGCCAGCAGTCTCCGGACAGGGCCCTACGAGCAGTACTTC
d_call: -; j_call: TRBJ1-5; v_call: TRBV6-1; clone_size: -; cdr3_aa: CASSELSYSNQPQHF; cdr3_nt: TGTGCCAGCAGTGAACTCAGTTATAGCAATCAGCCCCAGCATTTT
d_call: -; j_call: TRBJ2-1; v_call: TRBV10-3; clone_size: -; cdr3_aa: CAISGGNYNEQFF; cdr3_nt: TGTGCCATCAGTGGTGGCAACTACAATGAGCAGTTCTTC
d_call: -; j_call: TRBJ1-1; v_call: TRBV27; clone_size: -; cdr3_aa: CASSLEVNTEAFF; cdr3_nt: TGTGCCAGCAGTTTAGAAGTGAACACTGAAGCTTTCTTT
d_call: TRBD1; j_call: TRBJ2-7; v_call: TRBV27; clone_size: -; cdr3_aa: CASSPRTGGGSYEQYF; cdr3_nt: TGTGCCAGCAGTCCGCGGACAGGGGGGGGATCCTACGAGCAGTACTTC
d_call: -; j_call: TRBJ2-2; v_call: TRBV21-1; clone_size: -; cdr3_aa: CASSKVPGANTGELFF; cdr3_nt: TGTGCCAGCAGCAAAGTTCCGGGGGCAAACACCGGGGAGCTGTTTTTT
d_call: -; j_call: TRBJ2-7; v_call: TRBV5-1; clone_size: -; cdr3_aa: CASSKESQDGISYEQYF; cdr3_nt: TGCGCCAGCAGTAAGGAAAGTCAGGACGGAATCTCCTACGAGCAGTACTTC
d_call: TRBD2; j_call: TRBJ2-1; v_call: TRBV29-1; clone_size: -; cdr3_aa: CSGGGAGEQFF; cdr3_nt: TGCAGCGGCGGGGGGGCCGGTGAGCAGTTCTTC